The TCR beta chain described here comes from a study of blood T cell repertoires in COVID-19. Study as a whole: PBMCs, B-cell-depleted T cells, or T cells provided the cDNA or gDNA that made up the material.

The ends were cut back, 1 base at V and 6 bases at J, with 10 bases in the middle. From germline, CDR1 is SGHTA and CDR2 FQGTGA. The CDR3 consists of 14 residues. Allocation to cohorts depended on clinical history reported by the participants. Clones were sequenced by immunoSEQ multiplex PCR, and TCRdb holds only the in-frame ones, with some missing. The repertoire consists of fewer than 350,000 clones, with 85% occurring once and the leading ten covering around 2.5%. The genes are TRBV7-3 and TRBJ2-1; D remains ambiguous. This receptor was identified in a woman aged 45-65 years who had recovered from COVID-19. The source material was PBMCs or T cells enriched from blood (not recorded which). The CDR3 protein is CASSLSGYLNEQFF. The CDR3 bases are TGTGCCAGCAGCTTAAGCGGCTACCTCAATGAGCAGTTCTTC.